These T cell receptor beta chains were read from a single sample in a study of T cells after yellow fever vaccination. TCRdb re-called the 5' RACE reads with MiXCR, one entry per CDR3 protein. The table includes nearly 550,000 distinct CDR3 sequences, 15% to 20% detected once. The specimen was PBMCs, collected 15 days after the yellow fever booster vaccination. These receptors originate from a man younger than 40 who received the YFV17D yellow fever vaccine. CDR3s include the opening cysteine and the closing phenylalanine or tryptophan. Each record gives: D gene, J gene, CDR3 length, clone size, V gene, CDR3 protein, CDR3 DNA. The D gene is left open where the match is weak. A clone size is listed for some rows: how often the clone was seen (once, few, many), or a class if it is expanded.

D gene: NA
J gene: TRBJ2-7
CDR3 length: 13
clone size: few
V gene: TRBV20-1
CDR3 protein: CSARTGEGLEQYF
CDR3 DNA: TGCAGTGCTAGGACAGGGGAGGGCCTGGAGCAGTACTTC

D gene: TRBD1
J gene: TRBJ2-7
CDR3 length: 15
clone size: few
V gene: TRBV7-2
CDR3 protein: CASSARTGRMDEQYF
CDR3 DNA: TGTGCCAGCAGCGCCCGGACAGGGAGAATGGACGAGCAGTACTTC

D gene: TRBD2
J gene: TRBJ2-2
CDR3 length: 16
clone size: NA
V gene: TRBV14
CDR3 protein: CASSRGLEIGVGELFF
CDR3 DNA: TGTGCCAGCAGCCGCGGACTAGAAATAGGTGTCGGGGAGCTGTTTTTT

D gene: NA
J gene: TRBJ1-5
CDR3 length: 16
clone size: NA
V gene: TRBV6-5
CDR3 protein: CASSLGKGRSNQPQHF
CDR3 DNA: TGTGCCAGCAGTTTGGGGAAGGGCCGTAGCAATCAGCCCCAGCATTTT

D gene: TRBD1
J gene: TRBJ2-5
CDR3 length: 16
clone size: many
V gene: TRBV5-6
CDR3 protein: CASSFRVGTGEETQYF
CDR3 DNA: TGTGCCAGCAGCTTTCGTGTCGGGACAGGGGAAGAGACCCAGTACTTC

D gene: NA
J gene: TRBJ2-4
CDR3 length: 15
clone size: NA
V gene: TRBV3-1
CDR3 protein: CASSQDRIGKNVQYF
CDR3 DNA: TGTGCCAGCAGCCAAGACAGGATAGGCAAAAACGTTCAGTACTTC

D gene: TRBD2
J gene: TRBJ2-3
CDR3 length: 15
clone size: NA
V gene: TRBV2
CDR3 protein: CASRGGPMGTDTQYF
CDR3 DNA: TGTGCCAGCAGGGGAGGGCCAATGGGAACAGATACGCAGTATTTT

D gene: TRBD2
J gene: TRBJ2-3
CDR3 length: 15
clone size: few
V gene: TRBV11-2
CDR3 protein: CASSPSGRAGYTQYF
CDR3 DNA: TGTGCCAGCAGCCCCAGCGGGAGGGCCGGATATACGCAGTATTTT

D gene: TRBD2
J gene: TRBJ2-1
CDR3 length: 15
clone size: few
V gene: TRBV7-2
CDR3 protein: CASSFGLGSYNEQFF
CDR3 DNA: TGTGCCAGCAGCTTCGGACTAGGTTCCTACAATGAGCAGTTCTTC

D gene: TRBD2
J gene: TRBJ2-1
CDR3 length: 13
clone size: NA
V gene: TRBV6-2/TRBV6-3
CDR3 protein: CATRTSGNNEQFF
CDR3 DNA: TGTGCCACCCGGACTAGCGGCAACAATGAGCAGTTCTTC

D gene: NA
J gene: TRBJ2-2
CDR3 length: 13
clone size: NA
V gene: TRBV11-3
CDR3 protein: CASSLDRGGELFF
CDR3 DNA: TGTGCCAGCAGCTTAGATCGAGGGGGGGAGCTGTTTTTT

D gene: TRBD2
J gene: TRBJ2-7
CDR3 length: 14
clone size: NA
V gene: TRBV18
CDR3 protein: CASSEEVGRGEQYF
CDR3 DNA: TGTGCCAGCTCAGAGGAGGTCGGGAGGGGAGAGCAGTACTTC

D gene: NA
J gene: TRBJ2-3
CDR3 length: 15
clone size: many
V gene: TRBV7-2
CDR3 protein: CASINPGRSTDTQYF
CDR3 DNA: TGTGCCAGCATCAACCCGGGTAGGAGCACAGATACGCAGTATTTT

D gene: TRBD2
J gene: TRBJ2-7
CDR3 length: 14
clone size: NA
V gene: TRBV7-6
CDR3 protein: CASSTGGARYEQYF
CDR3 DNA: TGTGCCAGCAGCACGGGGGGGGCGCGGTACGAGCAGTACTTC

D gene: NA
J gene: TRBJ1-1
CDR3 length: 11
clone size: NA
V gene: TRBV7-8
CDR3 protein: CASRNHAEAFF
CDR3 DNA: TGTGCCAGCAGAAACCACGCTGAAGCTTTCTTT

D gene: NA
J gene: TRBJ2-1
CDR3 length: 12
clone size: few
V gene: TRBV7-9
CDR3 protein: CASARGYNEQFF
CDR3 DNA: TGTGCCAGCGCCAGAGGGTACAATGAGCAGTTCTTC

D gene: NA
J gene: TRBJ2-7
CDR3 length: 13
clone size: few
V gene: TRBV29-1
CDR3 protein: CSVKGRVSYEQYF
CDR3 DNA: TGCAGCGTAAAGGGAAGGGTTTCCTACGAGCAGTACTTC

D gene: NA
J gene: TRBJ1-1
CDR3 length: 13
clone size: few
V gene: TRBV5-1
CDR3 protein: CASSIAQNTEAFF
CDR3 DNA: TGCGCCAGCAGCATTGCGCAGAACACTGAAGCTTTCTTT

D gene: NA
J gene: TRBJ2-5
CDR3 length: 15
clone size: few
V gene: TRBV9
CDR3 protein: CASSASGVLEETQYF
CDR3 DNA: TGTGCCAGCAGCGCCTCCGGTGTCCTGGAAGAGACCCAGTACTTC

D gene: NA
J gene: TRBJ2-7
CDR3 length: 12
clone size: NA
V gene: TRBV19
CDR3 protein: CASGTGPYEQYF
CDR3 DNA: TGTGCCAGTGGTACGGGCCCCTACGAGCAGTACTTC